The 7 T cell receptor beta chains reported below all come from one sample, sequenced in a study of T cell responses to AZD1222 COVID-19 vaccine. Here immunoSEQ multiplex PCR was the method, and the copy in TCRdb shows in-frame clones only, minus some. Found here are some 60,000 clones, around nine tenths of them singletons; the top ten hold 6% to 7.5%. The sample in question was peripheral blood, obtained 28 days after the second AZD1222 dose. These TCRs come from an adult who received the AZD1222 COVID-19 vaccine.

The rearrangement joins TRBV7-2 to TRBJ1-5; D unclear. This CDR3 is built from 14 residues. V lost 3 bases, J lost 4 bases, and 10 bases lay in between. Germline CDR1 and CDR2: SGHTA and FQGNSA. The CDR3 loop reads CASSFGVWNQPQHF. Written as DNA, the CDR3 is TGTGCCAGCAGCTTCGGGGTGTGGAATCAGCCCCAGCATTTT.

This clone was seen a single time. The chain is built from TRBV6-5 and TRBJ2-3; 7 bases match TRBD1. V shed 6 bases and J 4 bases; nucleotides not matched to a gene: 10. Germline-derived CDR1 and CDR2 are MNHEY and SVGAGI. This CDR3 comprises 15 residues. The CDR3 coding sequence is TGTGCCAGCAGGGCAAAAAGACAGGGCCCAGATACGCAGTATTTT. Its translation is CASRAKRQGPDTQYF.

The CDR3 DNA reads as TGCGCCAGCAGCCAAGATGGCAGAGGGATTTCCTACGAGCAGTACTTC. This encodes CASSQDGRGISYEQYF. The V and J genes are TRBV4-3 and TRBJ2-7; TRBD2 is a possible D gene (5 bases). CDR1 and CDR2 (germline): LGHNA, YSLEER. This CDR3 spans 16 amino acids. The germline V and J ends were trimmed by 0 bases and 1 base, with 13 bases remaining between them.

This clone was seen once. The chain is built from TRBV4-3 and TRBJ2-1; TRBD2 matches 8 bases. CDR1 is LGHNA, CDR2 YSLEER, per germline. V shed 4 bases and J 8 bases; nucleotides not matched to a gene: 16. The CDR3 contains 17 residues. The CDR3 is CASSLWSSGTTGDEQFF. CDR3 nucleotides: TGCGCCAGCAGCCTTTGGAGTAGCGGGACTACAGGCGATGAGCAGTTCTTC.

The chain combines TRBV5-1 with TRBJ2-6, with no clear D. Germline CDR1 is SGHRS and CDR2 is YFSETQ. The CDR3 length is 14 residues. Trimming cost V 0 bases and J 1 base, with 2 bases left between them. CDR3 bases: TGCGCCAGCAGCTTGGGTTCTGGGGCCAACGTCCTGACTTTC. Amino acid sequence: CASSLGSGANVLTF.

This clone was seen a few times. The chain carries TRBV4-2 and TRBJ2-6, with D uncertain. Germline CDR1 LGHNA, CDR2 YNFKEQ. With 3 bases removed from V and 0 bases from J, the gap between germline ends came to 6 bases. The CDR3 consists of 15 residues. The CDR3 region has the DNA TGTGCCAGCAGCCAGGATCACTCTGGGGCCAACGTCCTGACTTTC. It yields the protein CASSQDHSGANVLTF.

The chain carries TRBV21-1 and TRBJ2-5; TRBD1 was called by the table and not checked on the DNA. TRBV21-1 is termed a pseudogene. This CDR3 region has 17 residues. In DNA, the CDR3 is TGTGCCAGCAGCAAAGATAACAGGGAAGTCCTTAGGGAGACCCAGTACTTC. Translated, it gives CASSKDNREVLRETQYF.